This passage covers 5 T cell receptor beta chains from one sample sequenced in a study of cytomegalovirus exposure and HLA in healthy donors. PCR primers comprised 60 Vbeta and 13 Jbeta primers. Measured with immunoSEQ multiplex PCR; TCRdb has only the in-frame clones, and not every one. The sample has about 160,000 clones, around 76% seen once. The source material was PBMCs. The receptor source for this set is a woman in her thirties or forties in good health and CMV-seronegative.

The chain uses TRBV5-6 and TRBJ1-1, with 7 bases lining up with TRBD1. V trimming: 1 base; J trimming: 1 base; junction bases outside the gene matches: 7. The length of the CDR3 is 16 residues. In germline, CDR1 is SGHDT, CDR2 YYEEEE. The CDR3 reads CASSLWGTASNTEAFF. For the CDR3, the DNA is TGTGCCAGCAGCTTGTGGGGGACAGCGTCGAACACTGAAGCTTTCTTT.

This sequence joins TRBV28 and TRBJ2-1, with TRBD2 matching over 9 bases. Germline V gene lookup returns CDR1 MDHEN and CDR2 SYDVKM. V was clipped by 3 bases and J by 2 bases; unmatched bases: 5. The CDR3 covers 16 residues. Written as DNA, the CDR3 is TGTGCCAGCAGTTTCCTAGCGGGAACAACCTACAATGAGCAGTTCTTC. As protein: CASSFLAGTTYNEQFF.

J is TRBJ2-1 and V is TRBV27; TRBD2 agrees at 10 bases. V gave up 7 bases and J gave up 1 base; unmatched junction bases: 4. The CDR3 is 15 residues long. From germline, CDR1 is MNHEY and CDR2 SMNVEV (reference sequence). DNA for the CDR3: TGTGCCAGCATGGTACTAGCGGGGTCCTACAATGAGCAGTTCTTC. Its translation is CASMVLAGSYNEQFF.

The chain is built from TRBV7-6 and TRBJ2-7; no reliable D call. CDR3 length: 13 amino acids. Germline values: CDR1 SGHVS, CDR2 FNYEAQ. The V and J ends lost 8 bases and 0 bases respectively, with 11 bases between them. CDR3 loop: CASLQVSSYEQYF. The CDR3 nucleotides are TGTGCCAGCCTGCAGGTGAGCTCCTACGAGCAGTACTTC. Combining the CDR3 with reference TRBV7-6 and TRBJ2-7 gives the whole variable domain GAGVSQSPRYKVTKRGQDVALRCDPISGHVSLYWYRQALGQGPEFLTYFNYEAQQDKSGLPNDRFSAERPEGSISTLTIQRTEQRDSAMYRCASLQVSSYEQYFGPGTRLTVT.

The chain joins TRBV7-9 to TRBJ2-2; D not certain. In germline, CDR1 is SEHNR, CDR2 FQNEAQ (reference sequence). V gave up 3 bases and J gave up 6 bases, with 5 bases separating them. CDR3 size: 12 residues. CDR3 residues: CASSLSAGELFF. The CDR3 bases are TGTGCCAGCAGCTTGTCGGCCGGGGAGCTGTTTTTT.